The rows below give T cell receptor beta chains drawn from one sample of a study of OX40 agonist ivuxolimab in advanced cancers. Repertoires were generated with immunoSEQ multiplex PCR, while TCRdb's copy carries only in-frame clones and drops some. This table has approximately 110,000 clones, around 90% appearing once. The sequences come from CD4+ or CD8+ T cells sorted from blood, collected in a trial of the OX40 agonist ivuxolimab. The origin of the receptors is an adult with an advanced solid tumor such as melanoma, head and neck, liver or kidney cancer. The CDR3 runs from the conserved cysteine through the conserved F or W. The order of the fields is V gene, CDR3 length, D gene, CDR3 protein. A D gene is named only where the DNA matches it firmly.

TRBV27 | 15 | - | CASSPPGLSSYEQYF
TRBV2 | 14 | TRBD1 | CASSEGQTNEKLFF
TRBV5-1 | 14 | - | CASSTGPSNTEAFF
TRBV5-6 | 11 | - | CASSLVYEQYF
TRBV5-1 | 13 | - | CASSPPSGNTIYF
TRBV5-1 | 16 | - | CASSPPVGISSYEQYF
TRBV12-5 | 16 | - | CASGLAGVSLTDTQYF
TRBV6-1 | 15 | - | CASSEADGQVYGYTF
TRBV6-5 | 12 | TRBD1 | CASSQGAAEAFF
TRBV18 | 14 | - | CASSPLNGNNEQFF
TRBV6-5 | 12 | - | CATAEWGEKLFF
TRBV2 | 15 | TRBD1 | CASCRDRGSDQPQHF
TRBV27 | 18 | TRBD2 | CASSASGLAGGALRMQYF
TRBV15 | 16 | - | CATSNLIAAGQETQYF
TRBV4-2 | 15 | - | CASSKNTGPEEAQHF
TRBV11-2 | 16 | TRBD2 | CASSRFSGKNINEQFF
TRBV5-4 | 17 | TRBD1 | CASSPSNRGRLNTEAFF
TRBV4-2 | 16 | TRBD1 | CASSQAGTGGSGGYTF
TRBV11-2 | 14 | - | CASSRGRGNEKLFF